A single sample gave rise to the 30 T cell receptor beta chains below, sequenced in a study of blood T cell repertoires in COVID-19. Libraries were prepared by immunoSEQ multiplex PCR; TCRdb keeps only in-frame clonotypes and omits some of them. The sample holds 120,000 or so clones; 82% are singletons and the top ten take more than 15%. The sequenced sample consisted of peripheral blood. The receptors were sampled from a woman aged 55-70 years with acute or convalescent COVID-19.

This clone came up a few times. V gene TRBV9 combines with J gene TRBJ2-4, with TRBD2 identical over 16 bases. V lost 4 bases, J lost 8 bases, and 9 bases stayed unmatched. Germline CDR1 is SGDLS and CDR2 is YYNGEE. The CDR3 has 17 residues. The CDR3 protein is CASSPGLAGGFRDIQYF. In DNA, the CDR3 is TGTGCCAGCAGCCCGGGACTAGCGGGGGGGTTCCGGGACATTCAGTACTTC.

The chain couples TRBV29-1 to TRBJ1-3; unclear D gene. The V gene's germline CDR1 is SQVTM and CDR2 ANQGSEA. This CDR3 has 12 residues. The V end lost 6 bases, the J end lost 0 bases, and 6 bases lay between the germline ends. CDR3 nucleotides: TGCAGCGTCCGGGACTCTGGAAACACCATATATTTT. Protein product: CSVRDSGNTIYF.

V and J are TRBV6-5 and TRBJ2-4; D unresolved. V lost 4 bases and J 1 base, leaving 11 bases between the germline ends. CDR3 length: 15 residues. CDR1 and CDR2 from the germline V gene are MNHEY and SVGAGI. In DNA form, the CDR3 reads TGTGCCAGCAGTTTGGTATCCCAGGCCAAAAACATTCAGTACTTC. It yields the protein CASSLVSQAKNIQYF.

The rearrangement joins TRBV11-2 to TRBJ1-1; D gene ambiguous. Germline V gene lookup returns CDR1 SGHAT and CDR2 FQNNGV. This CDR3 contains 13 residues. The germline V and J ends were trimmed by 5 bases and 8 bases, with 15 bases remaining between them. The CDR3 coding sequence is TGTGCCAGCAGCCCGGGCAGACTATTAGAAGCTTTCTTT. Translated: CASSPGRLLEAFF.

The rearrangement uses TRBV10-3 and TRBJ2-1; 8 bases fit TRBD2. CDR3 length: 17 residues. V shed 3 bases and J 0 bases; nucleotides not matched to a gene: 7. Germline CDR1 is ENHRY and CDR2 is SYGVKD. CDR3 sequence: CAISERSGGSSYNEQFF. CDR3 nucleotide sequence: TGTGCCATCAGTGAAAGGAGCGGGGGAAGCTCCTACAATGAGCAGTTCTTC.

This sequence joins TRBV11-2 and TRBJ1-6; no clear D. V shed 1 base and J shed 13 bases, with 20 bases lying between them. The germline V gene has CDR1 SGHAT and CDR2 FQNNGV. CDR3 length: 16 amino acids. In DNA form, the CDR3 reads TGTGCCAGCAGCTTAGCGGGTGGCTCTCCCCAATTCCCCCTCCACTTT. As protein: CASSLAGGSPQFPLHF. The full variable domain, its missing parts supplied by reference TRBV11-2 and TRBJ1-6, is EAGVAQSPRYKIIEKRQSVAFWCNPISGHATLYWYQQILGQGPKLLIQFQNNGVVDDSQLPKDRFSAERLKGVDSTLKIQPAKLEDSAVYLCASSLAGGSPQFPLHFGNGTRLTVT.

This clone was found a few times. The chain joins TRBV5-4 to TRBJ1-3, with D perhaps matching TRBD1 (5 bases). This CDR3 is built from 13 residues. From germline, CDR1 is SGHNT and CDR2 YYREEE (reference sequence). The V end was cut by 5 bases, the J end by 4 bases, with 10 bases between. This CDR3 reads CASRMGGGNTIYF. The DNA of the CDR3 is TGTGCCAGCAGGATGGGGGGAGGAAACACCATATATTTT.

The chain uses TRBV6-1 and TRBJ2-7; D gene unclear. The CDR3 is made up of 13 amino acids. V lost 2 bases and J 3 bases, leaving 8 bases between the germline ends. Germline loops: CDR1 MNHNS, CDR2 SASEGT. The CDR3 nucleotides are TGTGCCAGCAGTGAATACGGGTTCTACGAGCAGTACTTC. Encoded protein: CASSEYGFYEQYF.

This chain joins TRBV11-2 and TRBJ2-1; 7 nucleotides align to TRBD1. V was clipped by 4 bases and J by 2 bases; unmatched bases: 5. Germline V gene data show CDR1 as SGHAT and CDR2 as FQNNGV. This CDR3 region has 15 residues. CDR3 nucleotides: TGTGCCAGCAGCTCCCCGGGACAGACCTACAATGAGCAGTTCTTC. This translates into CASSSPGQTYNEQFF.

This clone appeared a single time. The chain recombines TRBV21-1 with TRBJ1-3; the table's TRBD1 call for D was not verified on the DNA. TRBV21-1 is an annotated pseudogene. This CDR3 has 16 residues. CDR3 in amino acids: CASSGHRVPSGNTIYF. The CDR3 DNA reads TGTGCCAGCAGCGGCCACAGGGTCCCCTCTGGAAACACCATATATTTT.

This clone has only a few counts. The CDR3 region has the DNA TGTGCCAGCAGCTTACGACGGAGTAATTCACCCCTCCACTTT. This sequence encodes CASSLRRSNSPLHF. The gene calls are TRBV6-5 and TRBJ1-6; D is undetermined. The CDR3 is 14 residues long. Trimming pared 6 bases from V and 6 bases from J, leaving 12 bases between. CDR1 and CDR2 from the germline V gene are MNHEY and SVGAGI.

This clone showed up just a few times. The genes are TRBV28 and TRBJ1-5; weak D call: TRBD1 (5 bases). The CDR3 is 17 residues long. Trimming left V 6 bases short and J 7 bases short, with 25 bases between. Germline CDR1 is MDHEN and CDR2 is SYDVKM. CDR3 in DNA: TGTGCCAGCAGGCGCTGGGGCAGTTTTCCCTCCCGCCAGCCCCAGCATTTT. As protein: CASRRWGSFPSRQPQHF.

The rearrangement joins TRBV24-1 to TRBJ2-3; TRBD2 agrees at 11 bases. Unmatched junction bases numbered 6, after V lost 2 bases and J lost 0 bases. The CDR3 covers 18 residues. In germline, CDR1 is KGHDR, CDR2 SFDVKD. In DNA, the CDR3 is TGTGCCACCAGTGATTGGGCTAGCGGGGGGACTAGCACAGATACGCAGTATTTT. Protein product: CATSDWASGGTSTDTQYF.

J is TRBJ1-1 and V is TRBV9; D is undetermined. This CDR3 region has 14 residues. Germline V CDR1 and CDR2: SGDLS, YYNGEE. Trimming stripped 0 bases from V and 4 bases from J, with 10 bases between. The CDR3 loop is CASSVDTEPTEAFF. CDR3 nucleotide sequence: TGTGCCAGCAGCGTAGACACAGAACCCACTGAAGCTTTCTTT.

The chain recombines TRBV18 with TRBJ2-7; 11 nucleotides align to TRBD2. V was clipped by 3 bases and J by 7 bases; unmatched bases: 8. The length of the CDR3 is 15 residues. Germline CDR1 KGHSH, CDR2 LQKENI. This CDR3 is CASSPVTSGEMEQYF. In nucleotides, the CDR3 is TGTGCCAGCTCACCGGTGACTAGCGGGGAAATGGAGCAGTACTTC.

V usage is TRBV7-9 and J usage is TRBJ1-4; the D is unclear. V was pared by 1 base and J by 0 bases, with 9 bases between. Germline-derived CDR1 and CDR2 are SEHNR and FQNEAQ (reference sequence). The CDR3 is made up of 16 amino acids. The CDR3 DNA sequence: TGTGCCAGCAGCTTAGATTGGGCCGCAACTAATGAAAAACTGTTTTTT. This translates into CASSLDWAATNEKLFF.

This chain joins TRBV5-6 and TRBJ2-4; TRBD1 aligns across 8 bases. Unmatched junction bases numbered 9, after V lost 1 base and J lost 0 bases. Germline V gives CDR1 SGHDT, CDR2 YYEEEE. There are 18 residues in the CDR3. The CDR3 here is CASSLRDRFFLAKNIQYF. The CDR3 DNA reads TGTGCCAGCAGCTTGAGGGACAGGTTTTTCCTAGCCAAAAACATTCAGTACTTC. Full variable domain (rest looked up from reference TRBV5-6 and TRBJ2-4): DAGVTQSPTHLIKTRGQQVTLRCSPKSGHDTVSWYQQALGQGPQFIFQYYEEEERQRGNFPDRFSGHQFPNYSSELNVNALLLGDSALYLCASSLRDRFFLAKNIQYFGAGTRLSVL.

This clone was found once. This chain uses TRBV7-2 with TRBJ2-1; D possibly corresponds to TRBD2 (5 bases). The ends were cut back, 0 bases at V and 10 bases at J, with 13 bases in the middle. Germline V CDR1 and CDR2: SGHTA, FQGNSA. CDR3 length equals 14 residues. CDR3 amino acids: CASSLALVAGEQFF. CDR3 nucleotide sequence: TGTGCCAGCAGCTTAGCGTTGGTCGCGGGCGAGCAGTTCTTC.

The chain couples TRBV28 to TRBJ1-2; no definite D call. The CDR3 runs 12 residues. CDR1 and CDR2 (germline): MDHEN, SYDVKM. V was cut by 7 bases and J by 4 bases, with 10 bases left in between. In DNA, the CDR3 is TGTGCCAGCACCCAGGAATTCTATGGCTACACCTTC. As protein: CASTQEFYGYTF.

This rearrangement joins TRBV5-1 to TRBJ1-4, with D possibly matching TRBD1 (6 bases). CDR1 and CDR2 from the germline V gene are SGHRS and YFSETQ. CDR3 length: 15 residues. V lost 0 bases and J lost 5, with 11 bases in between. CDR3 protein: CASSLVQGSNEKLFF. CDR3 bases: TGCGCCAGCAGCTTGGTACAGGGTTCGAATGAAAAACTGTTTTTT.

This chain joins TRBV6-6 and TRBJ1-1; D call uncertain. CDR3 length: 13 amino acids. V was pared by 2 bases and J by 5 bases, with 9 bases between. Germline CDR1 reads MNHNY; CDR2 reads SVGAGI (reference sequence). The CDR3 spells CASSYEGWTEAFF. The CDR3 DNA reads TGTGCCAGCAGTTACGAGGGATGGACTGAAGCTTTCTTT.

The chain has TRBV2 and TRBJ1-6; 7 bases match TRBD1. The V gene end was trimmed by 6 bases and the J gene end by 0 bases; junction bases not matched to a gene: 5. Germline loops: CDR1 SNHLY, CDR2 FYNNEI. This CDR3 is 16 amino acids long. Here the CDR3 reads CASRRQGSSYNSPLHF. The CDR3 nucleotides read TGTGCCAGCAGGAGACAGGGAAGCTCCTATAATTCACCCCTCCACTTT.

This clone was recorded a few times. J is TRBJ2-5 and V is TRBV5-5; maybe TRBD2 (5 bases). CDR3 length equals 17 residues. With 2 bases removed from V and 5 bases from J, the gap between germline ends came to 22 bases. Looked up from germline, CDR1 is SGHKS and CDR2 is YYEKEE (reference sequence). CDR3 nucleotide sequence: TGTGCCAGCAGCTTCTATCGGGTTCAACTTGCGGGCGAGACCCAGTACTTC. This translates into CASSFYRVQLAGETQYF.

The rearrangement joins TRBV5-4 to TRBJ1-1; no clear D gene. From germline, CDR1 is SGHNT and CDR2 YYREEE (reference sequence). V was clipped by 0 bases and J by 4 bases, with 13 bases between them. CDR3 length: 15 residues. The CDR3: CASSLGSRQSTEAFF. The CDR3 DNA reads as TGTGCCAGCAGCTTGGGTAGTCGACAAAGCACTGAAGCTTTCTTT.

V is TRBV6-5 and J is TRBJ2-2, with D perhaps matching TRBD1 (5 bases). The CDR3 length is 14 residues. Germline CDR1 and CDR2: MNHEY and SVGAGI. Deletions cut 6 bases from V and 1 base from J, with 9 bases between. Here the CDR3 reads CASRDGQNTGELFF. The CDR3, as DNA: TGTGCCAGCAGAGACGGACAGAACACCGGGGAGCTGTTTTTT.

J is TRBJ1-1 and V is TRBV12-3 or TRBV12-4; 7 bases fit TRBD1. V was clipped by 8 bases and J by 6 bases; unmatched bases: 6. CDR3 length equals 12 residues. The CDR3 is CASRRGLSEAFF. The DNA of the CDR3 is TGTGCCAGCCGTAGGGGGCTGTCTGAAGCTTTCTTT.

The chain recombines TRBV4-1 with TRBJ2-7, with 8 nucleotides matching TRBD1. The junction had 10 bases not matched to a gene; V was cut back by 7 bases and J by 5 bases. This CDR3 has 14 amino acids. Germline-derived CDR1 and CDR2 are MGHRA and YSYEKL. The CDR3 sequence is CASKVGQGSDEQYF. The CDR3 nucleotides read TGCGCCAGCAAAGTCGGACAGGGTAGCGACGAGCAGTACTTC.

The chain uses TRBV5-1 and TRBJ2-1; 9 bases align to TRBD2. CDR1 and CDR2 from the germline V gene are SGHRS and YFSETQ. The CDR3 sequence is 16 residues long. Trimming at V came to 1 base and at J to 2 bases, leaving 4 bases not matched to a gene. In DNA, the CDR3 is TGCGCCAGCAGCTTGTCCGGCGGGGGGGCCTACAATGAGCAGTTCTTC. Protein sequence: CASSLSGGGAYNEQFF.

In the case of this clone: Its ends do not fully match the called genes, so a read error is possible. The CDR3 DNA reads as TGTGCCACCAGCAGAGATGGGGCCGCGGGGTCCTTT. Translating it yields CATSRDGAAGSF. The J gene is TRBJ1-1, the V gene TRBV15; tentative D call: TRBD1 (5 bases). CDR1 and CDR2 from the germline V gene are LNHNV and YYDKDF (reference sequence). The CDR3 contains 12 residues. The complete variable domain, with remaining parts taken from reference TRBV15 and TRBJ1-1, reads DAMVIQNPRYQVTQFGKPVTLSCSQTLNHNVMYWYQQKSSQAPKLLFHYYDKDFNNEADTPDNFQSRRPNTSFCFLDIRSPGLGDTAMYLCATSRDGAAGSFGQGTRLTVV.

This sequence joins TRBV20-1 and TRBJ2-7; 7 bases line up with TRBD1. The germline V gene encodes CDR1 DFQATT and CDR2 SNEGSKA (reference sequence). The junction had 2 bases not matched to a gene; V was cut back by 7 bases and J by 2 bases. This CDR3 comprises 11 residues. In DNA form, the CDR3 reads TGCAGTGGGGGACAGACCTACGAGCAGTACTTC. This translates into CSGGQTYEQYF.